Listed below are T cell receptor beta chains from one sample, sequenced in a study of regulatory T cells in long-lasting Graves disease. TCRdb independently ran MiXCR on the multiplex PCR reads; one entry per CDR3 protein. The sample gives around 460,000 distinct CDR3 sequences, about 14% of which show up once; roughly 18% is in the top ten. The same specimen was also included in a second study, on T cells in Graves' hyperthyroidism and ophthalmopathy.

The sequencing used peripheral blood mononuclear cells (PBMCs), collected at new diagnosis, from a patient treated with antithyroid drugs. All receptors derive from a woman aged 50 to 65 with Graves disease. CDR3s include the opening cysteine and the closing phenylalanine or tryptophan. D genes are given only for firm matches. Not every row has a clone size; where given, it reads once, few, many or a size class.

-,TRBJ1-2,TRBV6-2/TRBV6-3,-,TGTGCCGCGGCGCACGGCTATGGCTACACCTTC,CAAAHGYGYTF
many,TRBJ2-7,TRBV5-4,-,TGTGCCAGCAGCTTGGAAAGCGTCGGCGAGCAGTACTTC,CASSLESVGEQYF
-,TRBJ1-6,TRBV4-1,TRBD1,TGTGCCAGCAAGCCCCAGGACAGGGTGAATTCACCCCTCCACTTT,CASKPQDRVNSPLHF
-,TRBJ1-1,TRBV5-6,-,TGTGCCAGCAGCTTGGGGGGAGTACAAGCTTTCTTT,CASSLGGVQAFF
few,TRBJ2-7,TRBV27,TRBD1,TGTGCCAGCAGTTTAGGGACAGGGAGGACGGACGAGCAGTACTTC,CASSLGTGRTDEQYF
-,TRBJ1-4,TRBV12-5,-,TGTGCTAGTGGTTTGGTATGGGACACAGAAGCTGGAAAACTGTTTTTT,CASGLVWDTEAGKLFF
many,TRBJ2-7,TRBV18,TRBD2,TGTGCCAGCTCAGAAACCGGGACTAGACCCTACGAGCAGTACTTC,CASSETGTRPYEQYF
many,TRBJ2-1,TRBV2,TRBD1,TGTGCCAGCAGTACAGACAGGGGGAACTACAATGAGCAGTTCTTC,CASSTDRGNYNEQFF
-,TRBJ2-6,TRBV30,TRBD1,TGTGCCTGGAAACGACAGGGAGCTGGGGCCAACGTCCTGACTTTC,CAWKRQGAGANVLTF
-,TRBJ2-7,TRBV3-1,-,TGTGCCAGCAGCCAAAAAAGATTTTACGAGCAGTACTTC,CASSQKRFYEQYF
many,TRBJ2-5,TRBV11-2,TRBD2,TGTGCCAGCAGCTTAAATCCTAGTAGCGGGAGTGAGACCCAGTACTTC,CASSLNPSSGSETQYF
many,TRBJ1-5,TRBV29-1,-,TGCAGCGTGTCCACAGCCGACAGCTATCAGCCCCAGCATTTT,CSVSTADSYQPQHF
many,TRBJ2-1,TRBV5-1,TRBD1,TGCGCCAGCAGCCAAGGACAGGGGTGGAATGAGCAGTTCTTC,CASSQGQGWNEQFF
-,TRBJ1-6,TRBV3-1,TRBD1,TGTGCCAGCAGCCAAGATGTACAGGGGAGCTCCTATAATTCACCCCTCCACTTT,CASSQDVQGSSYNSPLHF
many,TRBJ2-7,TRBV7-2,-,TGTGCCAGCAGCTTATCCTCCTCTGGCGAGCAGTACTTC,CASSLSSSGEQYF
-,TRBJ1-2,TRBV7-2,-,TGTGCCAGCAGCACCTACGAGACTAACTATGGCTACACCTTC,CASSTYETNYGYTF
-,TRBJ2-1,TRBV9,-,TGTGCCAGCAGCGTAGGACAGGAGAGGATATCCTACAATGAGCAGTTCTTC,CASSVGQERISYNEQFF
many,TRBJ2-1,TRBV3-1,TRBD2,TGTGCCAGCAGCCAAGGGACTAGAGACAATGAGCAGTTCTTC,CASSQGTRDNEQFF
many,TRBJ2-7,TRBV2,-,TGTGCCAGCAGTGAGGGACCACTTAACCCCTACGAGCAGTACTTC,CASSEGPLNPYEQYF
many,TRBJ2-1,TRBV7-9,TRBD1,TGTGCCAGCAGCTTAGGTGGCAGGGGGAATGAGCAGTTCTTC,CASSLGGRGNEQFF
many,TRBJ2-7,TRBV28,-,TGTGCCAGCGGGTCCTACGAGCAGTACTTC,CASGSYEQYF